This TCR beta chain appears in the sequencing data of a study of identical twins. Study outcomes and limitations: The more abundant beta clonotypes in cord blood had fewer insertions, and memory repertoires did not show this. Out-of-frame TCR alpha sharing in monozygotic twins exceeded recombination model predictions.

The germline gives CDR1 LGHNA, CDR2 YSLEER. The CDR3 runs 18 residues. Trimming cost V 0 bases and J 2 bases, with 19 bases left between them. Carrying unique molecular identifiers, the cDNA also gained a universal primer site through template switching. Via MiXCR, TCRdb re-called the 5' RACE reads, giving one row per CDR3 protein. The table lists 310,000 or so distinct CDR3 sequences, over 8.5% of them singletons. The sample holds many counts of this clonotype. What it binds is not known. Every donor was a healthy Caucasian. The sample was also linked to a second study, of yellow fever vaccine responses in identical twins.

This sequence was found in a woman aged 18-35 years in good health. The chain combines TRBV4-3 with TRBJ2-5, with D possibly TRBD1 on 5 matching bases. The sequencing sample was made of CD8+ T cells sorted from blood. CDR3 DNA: TGCGCCAGCAGCCAAGATGTTTATGGGGCGGCAGCTCAAGAGACCCAGTACTTC. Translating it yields CASSQDVYGAAAQETQYF.